This T cell receptor beta chain was documented in a study of blood T cell repertoires in COVID-19. The table came from immunoSEQ multiplex PCR; TCRdb's copy has only in-frame clones and leaves some out. The profile shows 360,000 or so clones, over 80% of them singletons. V gave up 0 bases and J gave up 5 bases; unmatched junction bases: 19. CDR1 and CDR2 (germline): ENHRY, SYGVKD. The CDR3 is made up of 21 amino acids. Only a few counts were recorded for this clone. The specimen sequenced was PBMCs or T cells enriched from blood (not recorded which). The chain uses TRBV10-3 and TRBJ1-6; TRBD1 matches at 7 bases. The receptor comes from a woman aged 45-65 years who had recovered from COVID-19. CDR3 DNA sequence: TGTGCCATCAGTGAGTCGTCTATTCTAGGGGACGCCGGGACAGATAATTCACCCCTCCACTTT. Its translation: CAISESSILGDAGTDNSPLHF.